This TCR beta chain emerged from a study of blood T cell repertoires in COVID-19. Some clones are missing from TCRdb's copy, which holds only in-frame ones; the method was immunoSEQ multiplex PCR. The sample includes 230,000 or so clones, approximately 85% of them seen just once. Germline CDR1 and CDR2: SGHDT and YYEEEE. The V end was cut by 0 bases, the J end by 6 bases, with 12 bases between. CDR3 size: 14 residues. The material sequenced was PBMCs or T cells enriched from blood (not recorded which). V is TRBV5-6 and J is TRBJ2-5; possibly TRBD1 for D (6 bases). This receptor was obtained from a woman between 45 and 60 years old who had been exposed to COVID-19. The CDR3 region has the DNA TGTGCCAGCAGCTTGGACAGGGTACGGAAGACCCAGTACTTC. Its translation is CASSLDRVRKTQYF.